One and the same sample provided the 4 T cell receptor beta chains below, sequenced in a study of blood T cell repertoires in COVID-19. Generated by immunoSEQ multiplex PCR, the TCRdb table keeps only in-frame clones and is missing some. The table includes a few hundred thousand clones, around 88% detected once. The sample taken for sequencing was PBMCs or T cells enriched from blood (not recorded which). The source of these receptors is a woman in her thirties or forties with acute COVID-19.

The chain employs TRBV15 and TRBJ1-2; TRBD1 matches 7 bases. The CDR3 has 14 residues. V dropped 5 bases and J dropped 3; count of bases not matched to a gene: 6. Per the germline V gene, CDR1 is LNHNV and CDR2 is YYDKDF (reference sequence). Here the CDR3 reads CATSGDRRDYGYTF. DNA of the CDR3: TGTGCCACCAGCGGGGACAGAAGAGACTATGGCTACACCTTC.

The rearrangement uses TRBV7-9 and TRBJ1-3; the D is unclear. Per germline, CDR1 SEHNR and CDR2 FQNEAQ (reference sequence). The CDR3 totals 19 residues. The ends were cut back, 5 bases at V and 10 bases at J, with 33 bases in the middle. The CDR3 nucleotides read TGTGCCAGCAGCCGACCCCACACCCAAAGAGGGCCAGCTCCGAGAACCATATATTTT. As protein: CASSRPHTQRGPAPRTIYF.

The V call is TRBV27, the J call TRBJ1-3; D call uncertain. CDR1 is MNHEY, CDR2 SMNVEV, per germline (reference sequence). The length of the CDR3 is 13 residues. Deletions cut 11 bases from V and 0 bases from J, with 11 bases between. The CDR3 DNA follows: TGTGCCCCTTGGGAGATCTCTGGAAACACCATATATTTT. Translated: CAPWEISGNTIYF.

V is TRBV5-4 and J is TRBJ1-5; D remains unclear. V lost 0 bases and J lost 5, with 6 bases in between. Germline lookup yields CDR1 SGHNT and CDR2 YYREEE (reference sequence). There are 13 residues in the CDR3. CDR3: CASSLDPDQPQHF. Here the CDR3 DNA reads TGTGCCAGCAGCTTGGACCCGGATCAGCCCCAGCATTTT.